This is a list of T cell receptor beta chains from one sample in a study of memory CD4+ T cells and cytomegalovirus serostatus. Produced via immunoSEQ multiplex PCR; TCRdb's table is partial and in-frame only. The repertoire holds about 53,000 clones, with around 80% as singletons. Sample: memory CD4+ T cells from blood. These TCRs come from an adult in good health and CMV-seronegative. The CDR3 runs from the conserved cysteine through the conserved F or W. The D gene is left open where the match is weak. Some rows have no size entry. The others give once, few or many, or a class for an expanded clone.

j_gene | v_gene | abundance | d_gene | CDR3aa | CDR3nt
TRBJ2-7 | TRBV7-2 | . | . | CASSLSKQAGEQYF | TGTGCCAGCAGCTTAAGTAAACAGGCGGGGGAGCAGTACTTC
TRBJ1-5 | TRBV6-6 | . | . | CASLRARNQPQHF | TGTGCCAGCCTTCGGGCACGGAATCAGCCCCAGCATTTT
TRBJ2-5 | TRBV5-6 | . | . | CASSLGFQETQYF | TGTGCCAGCAGCTTGGGGTTCCAAGAGACCCAGTACTTC
TRBJ1-2 | TRBV6-5 | . | . | CASTKRGGRGYTF | TGTGCCAGCACTAAACGGGGGGGGAGAGGCTACACCTTC
TRBJ2-3 | TRBV5-1 | . | . | CASSSTSTDTQYF | TGCGCCAGCAGCTCGACTAGCACAGATACGCAGTATTTT
TRBJ1-1 | TRBV19 | . | TRBD1 | CASMEQGVNTEAFF | TGTGCCAGTATGGAACAGGGGGTGAACACTGAAGCTTTCTTT
TRBJ1-1 | TRBV11-3 | few | . | CASSLDPNTEAFF | TGTGCCAGCAGCTTAGATCCAAACACTGAAGCTTTCTTT
TRBJ2-5 | TRBV7-9 | . | TRBD2 | CASTLSGGSQETQYF | TGTGCCAGCACCCTTAGCGGGGGTTCCCAAGAGACCCAGTACTTC
TRBJ2-7 | TRBV18 | . | TRBD2 | CASSPRRKREGQGGYEQYF | TGTGCCAGCTCACCCAGGAGGAAGCGGGAGGGCCAAGGAGGTTACGAGCAGTACTTC
TRBJ2-5 | TRBV9 | . | . | CASSVEPSRGETQYF | TGTGCCAGCAGCGTAGAACCTTCTAGGGGAGAGACCCAGTACTTC
TRBJ2-1 | TRBV7-9 | few | . | CASSLGFWGRGSSYNEQFF | TGTGCCAGCAGCTTAGGGTTTTGGGGGAGGGGGAGCTCCTACAATGAGCAGTTCTTC
TRBJ2-3 | TRBV7-9 | . | TRBD1 | CASNQGANRGDTQYF | TGTGCCAGCAACCAGGGGGCTAACCGGGGAGATACGCAGTATTTT
TRBJ2-5 | TRBV5-4 | . | . | CASSLDGTQYF | TGTGCCAGCAGCTTGGATGGGACCCAGTACTTC
TRBJ2-4 | TRBV7-8 | few | TRBD2 | CASSLARRLAGGKNIQYF | TGTGCCAGCAGCTTAGCGCGTCGACTAGCGGGAGGTAAAAACATTCAGTACTTC
TRBJ1-1 | TRBV7-3 | once | TRBD1 | CASSLFQGAPFF | TGTGCCAGCAGCTTATTCCAGGGGGCGCCTTTCTTT
TRBJ2-7 | TRBV7-8 | . | . | CASTQGGRGYYEQYF | TGTGCCAGCACCCAAGGGGGTAGGGGTTACTACGAGCAGTACTTC